One and the same sample provided the 2 T cell receptor beta chains below, sequenced in a study of cytomegalovirus exposure and HLA in healthy donors. 60 Vbeta and 13 Jbeta primers were used in PCR. Produced via immunoSEQ multiplex PCR; TCRdb's table is partial and in-frame only. The repertoire holds around 130,000 clones, with 80% as singletons. Sequencing was carried out using PBMCs. Source of these receptors: a man in his thirties or forties in good health and CMV-seronegative.

The rearrangement joins TRBV27 to TRBJ2-7, with TRBD2 matching 12 bases. This CDR3 region has 14 residues. CDR1 MNHEY and CDR2 SMNVEV come from the germline V gene (reference sequence). Unmatched junction bases numbered 8, after V lost 11 bases and J lost 3 bases. The CDR3 sequence: CAAGLAGGVYEQYF. In DNA, the CDR3 is TGTGCCGCAGGGCTAGCGGGAGGGGTCTACGAGCAGTACTTC.

The table lists this clone with a count of one. The chain links TRBV28 to TRBJ2-6; D is perhaps TRBD1 (5 bases). CDR1 MDHEN and CDR2 SYDVKM come from the germline V gene. This CDR3 has 15 residues. V lost 2 bases to trimming and J lost 2 bases, with 7 bases between them. DNA for the CDR3: TGTGCCAGCAGTTTAATGGGGCCTGGGGCCAACGTCCTGACTTTC. As protein: CASSLMGPGANVLTF.